These 5 T cell receptor beta chains were sequenced from one sample in a study of low-dose radiotherapy and immunotherapy resistance in tumors. Time point specified: after trial treatment. Treatment: LDRT plus nivolumab, ipilimumab, low-dose cyclophosphamide and aspirin (RACIN trial). Primers used for first-strand cDNA, a TRAV- and TRBV-specific set, covered both alpha and beta chains. The TCRs were subjected to amplification over around 18 PCR cycles employing a constant-region primer in conjunction with a V-primer adapter. TCRdb analysed the reads with MiXCR anew, one entry per CDR3 protein. The sample yields about 91,000 distinct CDR3 sequences, 20% to 25% seen once. Sequencing used PBMCs, obtained after low-dose radiotherapy plus immunotherapy. These receptors all stem from a female donor with ovarian cancer.

This clonotype was recorded many times. V usage is TRBV27 and J usage is TRBJ2-3; D is ambiguous. CDR1 MNHEY and CDR2 SMNVEV come from the germline V gene (reference sequence). The CDR3 has 14 amino acids. The V and J ends lost 3 bases and 1 base respectively, with 8 bases between them. This CDR3 reads CASSFISRTDTQYF. CDR3 in DNA: TGTGCCAGCAGTTTTATCTCACGCACAGATACGCAGTATTTT.

At least ten counts were recorded for this clonotype. This sequence joins TRBV20-1 and TRBJ1-1, with D maybe TRBD1 (6 bases). The V end lost 4 bases, the J end lost 4 bases, and 16 bases lay between the germline ends. The germline V gene has CDR1 DFQATT and CDR2 SNEGSKA (reference sequence). The CDR3 is made up of 14 amino acids. The CDR3: CSATRTPGVTEAFF. The CDR3 nucleotides read TGCAGTGCTACGAGGACCCCAGGGGTCACTGAAGCTTTCTTT.

This clonotype was counted many times. The CDR3 sequence is CASSWQGDQETQYF. CDR3 nucleotide sequence: TGTGCCAGCAGCTGGCAGGGGGATCAAGAGACCCAGTACTTC. The rearrangement uses TRBV7-3 and TRBJ2-5; 7 bases agree with TRBD1. Per the germline V gene, CDR1 is SGHTA and CDR2 is FQGTGA. J lost 2 bases, V lost 4 bases, and 4 bases had no gene match. CDR3 length equals 14 residues.

This clonotype was recorded at least ten times. This chain joins TRBV7-2 and TRBJ2-1; tentatively, D is TRBD2 (6 bases). Per germline, CDR1 SGHTA and CDR2 FQGNSA. The CDR3 loop spans 16 amino acids. V shed 7 bases and J shed 4 bases, with 20 bases lying between them. The CDR3 protein is CASNPRRAGTYNEQFF. The CDR3 coding sequence is TGTGCCAGCAATCCCCGACGAGCGGGTACATACAATGAGCAGTTCTTC. Combining the CDR3 with reference TRBV7-2 and TRBJ2-1 gives the whole variable domain GAGVSQSPSNKVTEKGKDVELRCDPISGHTALYWYRQSLGQGLEFLIYFQGNSAPDKSGLPSDRFSAERTGGSVSTLTIQRTQQEDSAVYLCASNPRRAGTYNEQFFGPGTRLTVL.

This clonotype has ten or more counts. V is TRBV9 and J is TRBJ2-3, with 10 bases fitting TRBD1. This CDR3 has 16 amino acids. V lost 4 bases and J lost 6; bases outside the gene matches: 11. CDR1 and CDR2 (germline): SGDLS, YYNGEE. The CDR3 nucleotides are TGTGCCAGCAGCTTGGGACAGGGGAATTCCCCCGATACGCAGTATTTT. Amino acids: CASSLGQGNSPDTQYF. Full variable domain (missing parts from reference TRBV9 and TRBJ2-3): DSGVTQTPKHLITATGQRVTLRCSPRSGDLSVYWYQQSLDQGLQFLIQYYNGEERAKGNILERFSAQQFPDLHSELNLSSLELGDSALYFCASSLGQGNSPDTQYFGPGTRLTVL.